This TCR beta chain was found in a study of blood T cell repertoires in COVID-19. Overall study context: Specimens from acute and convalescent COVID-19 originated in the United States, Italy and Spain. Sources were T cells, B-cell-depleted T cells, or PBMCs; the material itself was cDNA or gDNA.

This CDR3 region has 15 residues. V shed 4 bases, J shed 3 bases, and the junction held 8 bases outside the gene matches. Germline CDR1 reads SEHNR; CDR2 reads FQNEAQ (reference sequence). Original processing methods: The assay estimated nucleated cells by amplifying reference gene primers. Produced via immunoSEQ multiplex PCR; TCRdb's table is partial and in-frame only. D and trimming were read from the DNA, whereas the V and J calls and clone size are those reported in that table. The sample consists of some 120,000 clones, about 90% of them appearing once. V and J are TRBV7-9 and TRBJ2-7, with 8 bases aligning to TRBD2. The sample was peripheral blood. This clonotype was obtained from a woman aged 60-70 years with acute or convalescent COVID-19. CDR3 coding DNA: TGTGCCAGCAGCTCTTGGACTAGCTCACTCTACGAGCAGTACTTC. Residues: CASSSWTSSLYEQYF.